Included here is one T cell receptor beta chain sequence, with context. Its antigen is still unknown. The data stem from a study of graft-versus-host responses after intestinal transplantation. Findings and limits, study-wide: Peak circulating GvH clone levels were associated with early post-transplant HvG declines.

Lamina propria and intraepithelial lymphocytes were released by processing graft tissue. Method: immunoSEQ multiplex PCR; TCRdb's copy keeps in-frame clones and lacks some. Of 15,000 or so clones in the sample, 65% to 80% are singletons; the top ten hold under 5%. Specimen: ileum tissue, collected just under 28 days after intestinal transplant. This TCR was sampled from a human patient who received an intestinal transplant, so some T cells may come from the graft donor.

CDR3 nucleotides: TGTGCCAGCAGTTTACTATTGGACAGGGGCTCACCCCTCCACTTT. It is translated as CASSLLLDRGSPLHF. The genes are TRBV27 and TRBJ1-6; 9 bases line up with TRBD1. The V segment lost 2 bases and the J segment 10 bases; nucleotides outside the gene matches: 6. The CDR3 length is 15 residues. The germline gives CDR1 MNHEY, CDR2 SMNVEV (reference sequence).